This T cell receptor beta chain was obtained from a study of blood T cells in healthy people across ages (dated by TCRdb to the mid-2010s). Describing the broader study: In model experiments, template switching captured roughly one uniquely barcoded TCR beta cDNA molecule for every two T cells. The study measured age-related changes in TCR beta repertoire diversity using deep sequencing normalized with unique cDNA molecular identifiers. Four age groups were formed from the donors: young (average approximately 15 years), middle-aged (more than 35), aged (roughly 59) and long-lived (around 80). To avoid experimental bias, donors of different ages were randomly spread across the sequencing lanes. Using the same blood draw, the study looked at two additional independent replicas of 1 million unique cDNA reads for two donors, one aged 18 to 30 and the other aged 80 or older.

V sheds 5 bases and J sheds 5 bases, leaving 10 bases between their ends. The CDR3, cysteine through phenylalanine, is 12 amino acids long. Just the 36-base CDR3 DNA is kept, in frame starting at base 1. The germline V gene (reference sequence) gives CDR1 as DFQATT and CDR2 as SNEGSKA. The roughly 42 donors, aged about 6 to 95 years, were systemically healthy Caucasian individuals from Russia. Approximately 9.3 milliliters of peripheral blood were drawn from each donor into EDTA-treated Vacutainer tubes. Ficoll-Paque density-gradient centrifugation was used to isolate PBMCs, with at least 6.5 million per sample. Trizol reagent was used to extract total RNA from the PBMCs, yielding at least 5 micrograms per sample. Naive CD45RAhigh/CD27high T cell percentages were measured by flow cytometry on a PBMC aliquot from every donor. For this clonotype: It has no known antigen specificity. Base qualities were left out, and no much larger clone turns up one base away.

General conclusions and limits of the study: Observed TCR beta diversity per million T cells fell roughly linearly with age, and a significant reduction was already apparent by age roughly 40. Because the CMV infection status of the donors was unknown, age-related changes in expanded clonotypes may potentially have been confounded. Compared with the aged group, the long-lived group had more naive CD4+ T cells, fewer expanded clones and increased TCR diversity, suggesting age selection. Conclusive comparison of naive and antigen-experienced compartments was prevented by the profiling of bulk unsorted PBMCs. A strong correlation was found between observed TCR beta diversity and the percentage of naive T cells measured by flow cytometry. Estimates of total diversity based on one million sequenced T cells were regarded as lower bounds and as underestimates.

Receptor libraries were prepared by 5' RACE. Sequencing was carried out with an Illumina HiSeq 2500. A second about 7 to 11 cycle PCR used a sample-barcoded 5' primer and a J-beta primer mix. A unique molecular identifier was introduced onto each TCR beta cDNA molecule by a template-switch 5' adaptor carrying 12 random nucleotides. Each sample yielded at least 3 million CDR3-containing paired-end reads. First-strand cDNA was synthesized from all RNA with the Mint cDNA synthesis kit, primed by a TRBC-specific oligonucleotide. Following uracil-DNA glycosylase treatment, all cDNA underwent a first 18-cycle PCR with the universal primers M1SS and BC2_uni_R. The authors processed their data as follows. Each sample was normalized by randomly selecting 1 million high-quality reads, each carrying a distinct molecular identifier. Instead of being binned into consensus sequences, reads with shared molecular identifiers were discarded. MiTCR, with a Q25 quality threshold and the strictest error-elimination algorithm, was used for CDR3 identification, clonotype clustering and error correction. A nonparametric unseen species model with Euler transformation was used to estimate a lower bound on total TCR beta diversity. Clones were called with MiXCR by TCRdb after fastp trimmed the public reads at Q25, and only in-frame beta chains were retained. Each CDR3 protein appears once, grouped with its most common genes and DNA. For this entry, the V and J calls and clone size follow TCRdb and not the study's own pipeline. The sample profile shows hundreds of thousands of distinct CDR3 sequences; approximately 52% of them were found once. The top ten hold roughly 13% of the sample.

The chain was built from TRBV20-1 and TRBJ1-5, with no confidently assigned D gene. Source material: blood. The clonotype comes from a woman older than 75 in good health. Read as DNA, the sequence is TGCAGTGCTTCGGGGTGCCATCAGCCCCAGCATTTT. It codes for CSASGCHQPQHF.